Given below is one TCR beta chain in context. The CDR3 has 15 residues. The germline V gene has CDR1 LGHNA and CDR2 YNFKEQ. V gave up 2 bases and J gave up 7 bases; unmatched junction bases: 6. The data derive from a study of blood T cell repertoires in COVID-19. Looking at the study overall: Collection of acute and convalescent COVID-19 samples took place in the United States, Italy and Spain. T cells, B-cell-depleted T cells, or PBMCs supplied cDNA or gDNA.

Original data processing: From reference gene primer amplification, estimates of nucleated cell counts were derived. Here immunoSEQ multiplex PCR was the method, and the copy in TCRdb shows in-frame clones only, minus some. V, J and clone size derive from that table, while D and trimming were established from the DNA sequence. In the table there are 30,000 to 40,000 clones, approximately 95% of which are singletons. The clonotype was recovered from a male donor with active COVID-19. The sample taken for sequencing was peripheral blood. The chain combines TRBV4-2 with TRBJ2-2; 8 bases match TRBD1. The CDR3 coding sequence is TGTGCCAGCAGCCAATTACAGGGGGTCGGCGGGGAGCTGTTTTTT. Its translation is CASSQLQGVGGELFF.